This T cell receptor beta chain was captured in a study of cytomegalovirus exposure and HLA in healthy donors. Only in-frame clones appear in the TCRdb table, and some are missing; sequencing was by immunoSEQ multiplex PCR. The sample holds around 150,000 clones, about 90% seen once. The validation cohort, a group of around 130 subjects, included the donors and was separate from the approximately 680-subject first cohort. Findings of the study overall: That first-cohort TCR clusters tended to co-occur in the roughly 130 validation repertoires was found in a later analysis.

This CDR3 region has 14 residues. CDR1 SGHTA and CDR2 FQGNSA come from the germline V gene. Trimming removed 8 bases from V and 0 bases from J; junction bases left unmatched: 6. Of note for this clone: Antigen: not known.

This receptor was identified in a woman younger than 45 in good health and CMV-seronegative. Sequencing was performed on PBMCs. The chain joins TRBV7-2 to TRBJ1-2; 7 nucleotides align to TRBD1. This CDR3 reads CASEAGTANYGYTF. CDR3 sequence (DNA): TGTGCCAGCGAGGCTGGGACAGCTAACTATGGCTACACCTTC.